These 7 T cell receptor beta chains were sequenced from one sample in a study of beta chain features in type 1 diabetes. These receptors' antigens are unknown. Study results and caveats: In all four CD4+ subsets, TCRB CDR3 length was significantly, moderately reduced in type 1 diabetes.

The authors reverse transcribed all of the isolated RNA, so sequencing captured expressed TCRB transcripts. Assay used: immunoSEQ multiplex PCR; TCRdb lists only in-frame clones, some missing. The sample has a few hundred thousand clones; 16% are singletons. Material: naive CD4+ T cells from blood. The receptor set was obtained from a man aged 30-40 years with type 1 diabetes.

The chain couples TRBV5-1 to TRBJ2-1, with TRBD2 matching 8 bases. The V and J ends lost 4 bases and 8 bases, in that order; junction bases with no gene match: 2. CDR3 length equals 12 residues. Germline CDR1 reads SGHRS; CDR2 reads YFSETQ. Here the CDR3 DNA reads TGCGCCAGCAGCCTCGGGAGGGATGAGCAGTTCTTC. This gives the protein CASSLGRDEQFF.

The chain combines TRBV30 with TRBJ1-2; 7 positions agree with TRBD1. V shed 1 base and J 3 bases; nucleotides not matched to a gene: 2. CDR1 is GTSNPN and CDR2 is SVGIG in the germline V gene (reference sequence). This CDR3 has 13 amino acids. The CDR3 bases are TGTGCCTGGAGTGGGACAGGTGACTATGGCTACACCTTC. It codes for CAWSGTGDYGYTF.

This clone was observed once. This chain uses TRBV4-3 with TRBJ2-3, with 9 bases matching TRBD2. The germline V gene has CDR1 LGHNA and CDR2 YSLEER. V was pared by 5 bases and J by 1 base, with 4 bases of the junction left unmatched. The CDR3 is 15 residues long. The CDR3 DNA follows: TGCGCCAGCAGCACCCGGACTAGCGGCACAGATACGCAGTATTTT. Protein: CASSTRTSGTDTQYF.

This clone was recorded only once. The chain recombines TRBV20-1 with TRBJ2-1, with D unclear. Germline lookup yields CDR1 DFQATT and CDR2 SNEGSKA (reference sequence). CDR3 size: 11 residues. The ends were cut back, 3 bases at V and 9 bases at J, with 9 bases in the middle. CDR3 amino acids: CSASSPIEQFF. The CDR3, as DNA: TGCAGTGCTAGTTCGCCTATTGAGCAGTTCTTC.

This clone was picked up a small number of times. The rearrangement joins TRBV13 to TRBJ2-3; TRBD2 agrees at 9 bases. The CDR3 loop spans 16 amino acids. V lost 4 bases and J lost 3; bases outside the gene matches: 8. Germline assignment: CDR1 PRHDT and CDR2 FYEKMQ (reference sequence). In DNA form, the CDR3 reads TGTGCCAGCAGCTCAAGCGGGAGGAGAGGGACAGATACGCAGTATTTT. Its translation is CASSSSGRRGTDTQYF.

CDR3 coding DNA: TGTGCCATCAGTGAGAGTAAACAAGAGACCCAGTACTTC. Amino acids: CAISESKQETQYF. The chain combines TRBV10-3 with TRBJ2-5; D is undetermined. The CDR3 runs 13 residues. Per germline, CDR1 ENHRY and CDR2 SYGVKD. Trimming shortened V by 2 bases and J by 2 bases, and 6 bases separated the two germline ends.

V is TRBV9 and J is TRBJ1-2; no clear D. Germline V gives CDR1 SGDLS, CDR2 YYNGEE. This CDR3 is 13 amino acids long. V was cut by 3 bases and J by 2 bases, with 8 bases left in between. The CDR3 loop is CASSADGNYGYTF. The DNA of the CDR3 is TGTGCCAGCAGCGCGGACGGCAACTATGGCTACACCTTC.